The 21 T cell receptor beta chains listed next were all sequenced from one sample in a study of shared clonotypes between healthy human individuals. The protocol was immunoSEQ multiplex PCR, while the TCRdb copy is restricted to in-frame clones and leaves out a portion. Among around 1.1 million clones, 78% were seen once, and the ten largest hold 0.5% to 0.65%. The source material was memory CD4+ T cells from PBMCs. Subset specified: CD45RA-negative fraction. The receptors derive from a man aged 18 to 35 in good health. Some clones in this sample may be carry-over from other donors' samples.

This clone was counted once. V gene TRBV10-3 combines with J gene TRBJ1-1; D remains unclear. Germline V lookup: CDR1 ENHRY, CDR2 SYGVKD. V gave up 2 bases and J gave up 0 bases, with 1 base separating them. CDR3 length: 12 residues. The DNA of the CDR3 is TGTGCCATCAGTGAGGTGAACACTGAAGCTTTCTTT. Amino acids: CAISEVNTEAFF.

To note about this clone: Different DNA sequences within this sample yield the same CDR3. V usage is TRBV28 and J usage is TRBJ2-7, with no clear D. The CDR3 extends over 12 amino acids. V was shortened by 4 bases and J by 4 bases, with 8 bases between the two germline ends. Germline CDR1 MDHEN, CDR2 SYDVKM. DNA of the CDR3: TGTGCCAGCAGTTCCCGTGGGTACGAGCAGTACTTC. This codes for CASSSRGYEQYF.

The CDR3 spells CASSLRGSSTDTQYF. The CDR3, as DNA: TGTGCCAGCAGCTTACGCGGCAGCTCGACAGATACGCAGTATTTT. The V gene is TRBV11-2, the J gene TRBJ2-3; unclear D gene. CDR3 length equals 15 residues. V shed 2 bases and J shed 3 bases, with 12 bases lying between them. Per the germline V gene, CDR1 is SGHAT and CDR2 is FQNNGV.

J is TRBJ2-3 and V is TRBV7-3, with D perhaps matching TRBD2 (6 bases). CDR3 size: 15 residues. Looked up from germline, CDR1 is SGHTA and CDR2 is FQGTGA. Trimming stripped 1 base from V and 2 bases from J, with 10 bases between. The CDR3 sequence: CASSLRDSPTDTQYF. The CDR3 bases are TGTGCCAGCAGCTTAAGGGACTCCCCCACAGATACGCAGTATTTT.

This rearrangement joins TRBV4-1 to TRBJ2-1; 9 bases agree with TRBD2. With 1 base clipped from V and 3 bases from J, the junction kept 4 bases outside the gene matches. Germline V CDR1 and CDR2: MGHRA, YSYEKL. The CDR3 is 16 residues long. CDR3 region: CASSQVVAGVYNEQFF. In DNA, the CDR3 is TGCGCCAGCAGCCAAGTCGTAGCGGGAGTCTACAATGAGCAGTTCTTC.

The chain has TRBV11-2 and TRBJ1-2; a possible D gene is TRBD1 (5 bases). V was cut by 5 bases and J by 4 bases, with 14 bases left in between. CDR3 length: 14 amino acids. Germline V gene lookup returns CDR1 SGHAT and CDR2 FQNNGV. CDR3 amino acids: CASSPLGRSYGYTF. Here the CDR3 DNA reads TGTGCCAGCAGCCCATTGGGACGGAGCTATGGCTACACCTTC. Full variable domain (missing parts from reference TRBV11-2 and TRBJ1-2): EAGVAQSPRYKIIEKRQSVAFWCNPISGHATLYWYQQILGQGPKLLIQFQNNGVVDDSQLPKDRFSAERLKGVDSTLKIQPAKLEDSAVYLCASSPLGRSYGYTFGSGTRLTVV.

The chain carries TRBV7-2 and TRBJ2-3; D is perhaps TRBD2 (7 bases). Looked up from germline, CDR1 is SGHTA and CDR2 is FQGNSA. This CDR3 has 16 residues. V lost 0 bases and J 2 bases, leaving 12 bases between the germline ends. The DNA of the CDR3 is TGTGCCAGCAGCTTAGCGCGGGGGCGTATCACAGATACGCAGTATTTT. Translated: CASSLARGRITDTQYF.

This clone appeared many times. The chain recombines TRBV9 with TRBJ1-4; D unresolved. The CDR3 sequence is 15 residues long. Trimming stripped 3 bases from V and 4 bases from J, with 13 bases between. The germline CDR1 and CDR2 sequences are SGDLS and YYNGEE. The chain's CDR3 is CASSAKLGGNEKLFF. The CDR3 nucleotides are TGTGCCAGCAGCGCCAAGTTAGGCGGTAATGAAAAACTGTTTTTT.

V is TRBV5-1 and J is TRBJ2-1; 14 bases align to TRBD2. V shed 4 bases, J shed 8 bases, and the junction held 2 bases outside the gene matches. The CDR3 covers 14 residues. Looked up from germline, CDR1 is SGHRS and CDR2 is YFSETQ. CDR3 in amino acids: CASSLGLAGDEQFF. CDR3 DNA: TGCGCCAGCAGCCTGGGACTAGCGGGAGATGAGCAGTTCTTC.

This clone has only a few counts. The CDR3 DNA sequence: TGTGCCAGCAGCCAAGATGAGGCAGGAGCTAATGAAAAACTGTTTTTT. This encodes CASSQDEAGANEKLFF. V is TRBV4-2 and J is TRBJ1-4; D is ambiguous. V was trimmed by 0 bases and J by 3 bases, leaving 11 bases between them. Germline V gives CDR1 LGHNA, CDR2 YNFKEQ. CDR3 length equals 16 residues.

This clone was picked up a small number of times. This sequence joins TRBV5-1 and TRBJ1-1; D is perhaps TRBD1 (6 bases). The CDR3 has 13 residues. V was trimmed by 3 bases and J by 1 base, leaving 7 bases between them. Germline lookup yields CDR1 SGHRS and CDR2 YFSETQ. CDR3 coding DNA: TGCGCCAGCAGCTCCAGGGGGAACACTGAAGCTTTCTTT. Its translation is CASSSRGNTEAFF.

This chain links TRBV30 with TRBJ2-1; D unclear. The germline V gene has CDR1 GTSNPN and CDR2 SVGIG (reference sequence). The CDR3 is 16 amino acids. Trimming shortened V by 6 bases and J by 0 bases, and 18 bases separated the two germline ends. DNA for the CDR3: TGTGCCTGCCCCAGGAAAGGGTACAACTCCTACAATGAGCAGTTCTTC. Protein sequence: CACPRKGYNSYNEQFF.

This chain connects TRBV2 to TRBJ2-7, with D possibly being TRBD1 (6 bases). The CDR3 length is 14 residues. Trimming left V 5 bases short and J 3 bases short, with 14 bases between. CDR1 is SNHLY and CDR2 is FYNNEI in the germline V gene. CDR3: CASSQTGFSYEQYF. CDR3 bases: TGTGCCAGCAGTCAGACAGGTTTCAGCTACGAGCAGTACTTC.

Notes on this clone: This sample also contains other DNA sequences that code for the same CDR3. The J gene is TRBJ1-2, the V gene TRBV28; D ambiguous. Germline V lookup: CDR1 MDHEN, CDR2 SYDVKM. Trimming removed 3 bases at V and 4 bases at J, with 9 bases between. The CDR3 consists of 13 residues. In DNA, the CDR3 is TGTGCCAGCAGTTTGGCGGGCATCTATGGCTACACCTTC. Its protein product is CASSLAGIYGYTF.

The chain employs TRBV4-1 and TRBJ2-5, with 8 bases lining up with TRBD2. Trimming cost V 4 bases and J 3 bases; bases outside gene matches: 4. Germline CDR1 is MGHRA and CDR2 is YSYEKL. This CDR3 is built from 14 residues. The CDR3: CASSPGREEETQYF. The DNA for the CDR3 is TGCGCCAGCAGCCCCGGGCGGGAGGAAGAGACCCAGTACTTC.

V usage is TRBV19 and J usage is TRBJ2-7; TRBD2 might be the D (6 bases). Germline CDR1 reads LNHDA; CDR2 reads SQIVND (reference sequence). The CDR3 totals 16 residues. Trimming cost V 5 bases and J 2 bases, with 19 bases left between them. The CDR3: CASSPAGLRWAYEQYF. DNA of the CDR3: TGTGCCAGTAGTCCCGCGGGACTCCGCTGGGCCTACGAGCAGTACTTC.

The chain joins TRBV6-4 to TRBJ2-1, with 7 bases fitting TRBD2. CDR3 size: 13 residues. J lost 9 bases, V lost 0 bases, and 2 bases had no gene match. Germline V gene sequence: CDR1 MRHNA, CDR2 SNTAGT. The CDR3 here is CASSDSTGGEQFF. The DNA of the CDR3 is TGTGCCAGCAGTGACTCGACGGGGGGTGAGCAGTTCTTC.

This clone was observed a handful of times. The chain combines TRBV6-5 with TRBJ1-5; D gene unclear. The CDR3 runs 15 residues. The V gene lost 5 bases and the J gene lost 4 bases, with 15 bases spanning the gap. Germline CDR1 reads MNHEY; CDR2 reads SVGAGI. CDR3 sequence: CASSPMGILNQPQHF. DNA for the CDR3: TGTGCCAGCAGTCCAATGGGTATCCTAAATCAGCCCCAGCATTTT.

The chain carries TRBV10-3 and TRBJ2-1; D may be TRBD2 (5 bases). The germline V and J ends were trimmed by 2 bases and 5 bases, with 16 bases remaining between them. Germline V CDR1 and CDR2: ENHRY, SYGVKD. This CDR3 is 16 amino acids long. Here the CDR3 reads CAISEPMTGSNNEQFF. In DNA, the CDR3 is TGTGCCATCAGTGAGCCGATGACGGGATCGAACAATGAGCAGTTCTTC.

The rearrangement joins TRBV6-5 to TRBJ1-3; D not resolved. Germline V CDR1 and CDR2: MNHEY, SVGAGI. V dropped 5 bases and J dropped 0 bases, with 8 bases sitting between them. There are 14 residues in the CDR3. The CDR3 coding sequence is TGTGCCAGCAGTGGGCCCAGCTCTGGAAACACCATATATTTT. The encoded protein is CASSGPSSGNTIYF.

The chain has TRBV7-8 and TRBJ2-3; 11 bases map to TRBD2. The CDR3 covers 16 residues. Germline V lookup: CDR1 SGHVS, CDR2 FQNEAQ. The ends lost 5 bases at V and 2 bases at J; junction bases unmatched: 6. In nucleotides, the CDR3 is TGTGCCAGCAGCGAACGACTAGCGGGAAACACAGATACGCAGTATTTT. The encoded protein is CASSERLAGNTDTQYF.